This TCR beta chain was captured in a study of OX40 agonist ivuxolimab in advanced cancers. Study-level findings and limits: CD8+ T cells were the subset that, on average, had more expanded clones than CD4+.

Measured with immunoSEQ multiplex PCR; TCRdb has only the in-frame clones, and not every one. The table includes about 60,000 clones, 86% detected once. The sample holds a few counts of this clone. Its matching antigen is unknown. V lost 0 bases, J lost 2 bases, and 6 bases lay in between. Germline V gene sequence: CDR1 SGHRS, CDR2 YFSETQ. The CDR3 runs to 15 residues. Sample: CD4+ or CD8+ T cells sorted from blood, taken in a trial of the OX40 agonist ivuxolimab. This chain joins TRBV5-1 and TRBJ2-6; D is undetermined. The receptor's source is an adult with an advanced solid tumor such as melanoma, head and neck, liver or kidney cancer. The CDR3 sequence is CASSLVDPGANVLTF. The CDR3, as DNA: TGCGCCAGCAGCTTGGTGGACCCTGGGGCCAACGTCCTGACTTTC.